These T cell receptor beta chains were read from a single sample in a study of shared clonotypes between healthy human individuals. Data came from immunoSEQ multiplex PCR; TCRdb stores just in-frame clones and leaves some out. The data hold over 2 million clones, with 85% to 95% observed a single time. Source material: naive CD8+ T cells sorted from blood. The receptors were gathered from a man between 18 and 35 years old in good health. CDR3s include the opening cysteine and the closing phenylalanine or tryptophan.

v_gene: TRBV7-6; CDR3aa: CASSFGGVGYNEQFF
v_gene: TRBV6-6; CDR3aa: CASSYLGASSTDTQYF
v_gene: TRBV6-6; CDR3aa: CASNLRTYEQYF
v_gene: TRBV5-1; CDR3aa: CASTYRAPAVDTEAFF
v_gene: TRBV25-1; CDR3aa: CASSEPTPFRVTDTQYF
v_gene: TRBV7-3; CDR3aa: CASSLGHGSYEQYF
v_gene: TRBV27; CDR3aa: CASSAGTGAYYGYTF
v_gene: TRBV7-9; CDR3aa: CASSRTGWNEQFF
v_gene: TRBV5-5; CDR3aa: CASSLETGYGYTF
v_gene: TRBV2; CDR3aa: CASTRQGYYEQYF
v_gene: TRBV28; CDR3aa: CASSVGLGETQYF
v_gene: TRBV27; CDR3aa: CASSLGTSFGELFF
v_gene: TRBV4-1; CDR3aa: CASSQGQSAGYEQYF
v_gene: TRBV13; CDR3aa: CASSSTQGAGNTDTQYF
v_gene: TRBV6-6; CDR3aa: CASSYSIQRELFEQYF
v_gene: TRBV7-2; CDR3aa: CASSLFSGPNTEAFF
v_gene: TRBV10-1; CDR3aa: CASSESSGRLETQYF
v_gene: TRBV19; CDR3aa: CASSRTSFNEQFF
v_gene: TRBV6-1; CDR3aa: CASSDLGLANTDTQYF
v_gene: TRBV27; CDR3aa: CASSRGGRSNQPQHF
v_gene: TRBV10-1; CDR3aa: CASSPDRGWETQYF
v_gene: TRBV4-1; CDR3aa: CASSQDLAQVSSYEQYF
v_gene: TRBV9; CDR3aa: CASSVEAAPGPDTQYF
v_gene: TRBV5-4; CDR3aa: CASSEPDYNEQFF
v_gene: TRBV9; CDR3aa: CASSVAGGLGESYEQYF
v_gene: TRBV6-5; CDR3aa: CASSPGTDNQPQHF
v_gene: TRBV10-3; CDR3aa: CAIRDIGNSPLHF
v_gene: TRBV6-5; CDR3aa: CASSYGGLMNTEAFF
v_gene: TRBV2; CDR3aa: CATRENPYEQYF
v_gene: TRBV5-6; CDR3aa: CASSPRDSIYEQYF
v_gene: TRBV7-6; CDR3aa: CASSLAPAGGMNTEAFF
v_gene: TRBV14; CDR3aa: CASSLDRGEGAFF
v_gene: TRBV4-1; CDR3aa: CASSHRQGSSYNEQFF
v_gene: TRBV5-8; CDR3aa: CASWSWTYGYTF
v_gene: TRBV27; CDR3aa: CASSESWGRDSPLHF
v_gene: TRBV7-9; CDR3aa: CASSLSYQGVSQPQHF
v_gene: TRBV20-1; CDR3aa: CRGSNQPQHF
v_gene: TRBV28; CDR3aa: CASSFGTGETGELFF
v_gene: TRBV6-6; CDR3aa: CASRRAIGTEAFF
v_gene: TRBV11-2; CDR3aa: CASSLDRAGELFF